These T cell receptor beta chains were read from a single sample in a study of blood T cell repertoires in COVID-19. The method was immunoSEQ multiplex PCR; TCRdb's version includes in-frame clones alone and lacks a portion of them. Among some 200,000 clones listed, roughly nine tenths were seen once. Sequenced material: PBMCs or T cells enriched from blood (not recorded which). The receptors stem from a woman between 45 and 60 years old in a cohort exposed to, infected with or recovered from COVID-19 (not recorded which). Both conserved end residues are part of each CDR3. Each record gives: V gene, clone size, J gene, D gene, CDR3 protein, CDR3 DNA. A D gene is named only where the DNA matches it firmly. Size tells how often a clone was seen (once, few, many) or the class of an expanded clone, and some rows leave it out.

TRBV12-3/TRBV12-4	-	TRBJ1-1	TRBD1	CASSAGTVIEAFF	TGTGCCAGCAGTGCCGGGACAGTAATTGAAGCTTTCTTT
TRBV27	-	TRBJ2-3	-	CASLPVGSRDTQYF	TGTGCCAGTCTACCTGTGGGGAGTAGGGATACGCAGTATTTT
TRBV30	-	TRBJ1-1	-	CAWSPRTEAFF	TGTGCCTGGAGTCCCCGGACTGAAGCTTTCTTT
TRBV4-1	-	TRBJ1-1	-	CASSQEGARNTEAFF	TGCGCCAGCAGCCAAGAGGGAGCTAGAAACACTGAAGCTTTCTTT
TRBV7-9	-	TRBJ2-1	TRBD2	CASSLAGRLAGYNEQFF	TGTGCCAGCAGCTTAGCCGGCCGGCTAGCGGGCTACAATGAGCAGTTCTTC
TRBV30	-	TRBJ1-5	-	CAWSVLDRNQPQHF	TGTGCCTGGAGTGTCCTGGACAGAAATCAGCCCCAGCATTTT
TRBV6-1	once	TRBJ1-4	-	CASSESGFGDEKLFF	TGTGCCAGCAGTGAATCAGGGTTTGGGGATGAAAAACTGTTTTTT
TRBV10-1	-	TRBJ2-4	TRBD1	CASSDGTGRDIQYF	TGCGCCAGCAGTGATGGGACAGGGAGGGACATTCAGTACTTC
TRBV12-5	-	TRBJ1-1	TRBD1	CASVLNRGMNTEAFF	TGTGCTAGTGTCTTAAACAGGGGAATGAACACTGAAGCTTTCTTT
TRBV5-1	-	TRBJ2-3	TRBD2	CASVRGGSTDTQYF	TGCGCCAGCGTACGGGGGGGCAGCACAGATACGCAGTATTTT
TRBV7-2	-	TRBJ2-5	TRBD1	CASSLVFTGGYPMYF	TGTGCCAGCAGCTTAGTGTTTACAGGGGGGTACCCTATGTACTTC
TRBV6-4	-	TRBJ1-2	-	CATLFAGDIYGYTF	TGTGCCACCCTGTTCGCCGGGGATATCTATGGCTACACCTTC
TRBV21-1	-	TRBJ2-1	-	CASSKSPGQRRAYNEQFF	TGTGCCAGCAGCAAAAGTCCCGGACAGCGACGAGCCTACAATGAGCAGTTCTTC
TRBV3-1/TRBV3-2	-	TRBJ2-5	TRBD2	CASSQDVAGVQETQYF	TGTGCCAGCAGCCAAGATGTAGCGGGGGTCCAAGAGACCCAGTACTTC
TRBV9	once	TRBJ1-4	TRBD1	CASSTTGGTNEKLFF	TGTGCCAGCAGCACAACAGGGGGAACTAATGAAAAACTGTTTTTT
TRBV3-1/TRBV3-2	once	TRBJ1-2	TRBD1	CASSQATGGTYYGYTF	TGTGCCAGCAGCCAAGCAACAGGGGGCACGTACTATGGCTACACCTTC
TRBV2	-	TRBJ1-2	TRBD1	CASIYRGLYGYTF	TGTGCCAGCATCTACAGGGGCCTCTATGGCTACACCTTC
TRBV28	-	TRBJ2-5	-	CASKTSDRQETQYF	TGTGCCAGCAAGACCTCGGACAGACAAGAGACCCAGTACTTC
TRBV14	-	TRBJ2-1	TRBD2	CASSQLPGLAIDEQFF	TGTGCCAGCAGCCAACTTCCGGGACTAGCGATCGATGAGCAGTTCTTC
TRBV4-1	-	TRBJ2-7	-	CASSQETVGYEQYF	TGCGCCAGCAGCCAAGAGACAGTAGGCTACGAGCAGTACTTC
TRBV9	once	TRBJ1-4	TRBD1	CASSGQGVGEKLFF	TGTGCCAGCAGCGGACAGGGGGTCGGCGAAAAACTGTTTTTT
TRBV2	once	TRBJ1-6	-	CASSEIPRSPLHF	TGTGCCAGCAGTGAAATCCCCCGGTCACCCCTCCACTTT
TRBV15	-	TRBJ1-5	-	CATSRTGSRAQPQHF	TGTGCCACCAGCAGAACCGGGAGTCGGGCTCAGCCCCAGCATTTT
TRBV5-1	-	TRBJ2-1	-	CASSLGGNSDEQFF	TGCGCCAGCAGCTTAGGGGGAAACAGCGATGAGCAGTTCTTC
TRBV4-1	-	TRBJ1-4	-	CASSQEGLAGVPDEKLFF	TGCGCCAGCAGCCAAGAGGGACTAGCGGGGGTTCCGGATGAAAAACTGTTTTTT
TRBV18	few	TRBJ2-7	TRBD2	CASSPPASGEGEQYF	TGTGCCAGCTCACCCCCGGCTAGCGGGGAAGGTGAGCAGTACTTC
TRBV18	-	TRBJ2-7	-	CASSPGSRDSSHF	TGTGCCAGCTCACCGGGCAGCAGGGATAGTTCCCACTTC
TRBV28	-	TRBJ2-2	TRBD1	CASSERQGSPGELFF	TGTGCCAGCAGCGAGAGACAGGGTAGTCCCGGGGAGCTGTTTTTT
TRBV3-1/TRBV3-2	-	TRBJ1-3	-	CASSQDASTSGVYSGNTIYF	TGTGCCAGCAGCCAAGATGCCTCGACGTCAGGGGTCTACTCTGGAAACACCATATATTTT
TRBV27	-	TRBJ2-2	-	CASREAGASGELFF	TGTGCCAGCCGGGAGGCGGGGGCATCAGGGGAGCTGTTTTTT
TRBV19	few	TRBJ1-6	-	CASSIQHLQNSPLHF	TGTGCCAGTAGTATCCAACACCTGCAGAATTCACCCCTCCACTTT
TRBV30	-	TRBJ2-3	-	CAWSVLAGGDTQYF	TGTGCCTGGAGTGTACTCGCGGGTGGAGATACGCAGTATTTT
TRBV5-6	-	TRBJ2-3	-	CASSLETDTQYF	TGTGCCAGCAGCTTAGAGACAGATACGCAGTATTTT
TRBV6-5	-	TRBJ2-3	TRBD2	CASSYSGGGPQYF	TGTGCCAGCAGTTACTCCGGCGGGGGGCCGCAGTATTTT
TRBV28	-	TRBJ2-7	-	CASRVGRNTYEQYF	TGTGCCAGCAGGGTGGGCAGGAACACCTACGAGCAGTACTTC
TRBV5-4	-	TRBJ1-2	TRBD1	CASSSGQGERYGYTF	TGTGCCAGCAGCTCAGGACAGGGAGAACGCTATGGCTACACCTTC
TRBV7-3	-	TRBJ2-3	-	CASSQQGRTDTQYF	TGTGCCAGCAGCCAACAGGGTCGCACAGATACGCAGTATTTT
TRBV7-2	-	TRBJ1-1	-	CASSSDRNTEAFF	TGTGCCAGCAGCTCGGACAGAAACACTGAAGCTTTCTTT
TRBV10-3	-	TRBJ1-1	TRBD1	CATLRQGGTEAFF	TGTGCCACCCTCAGACAGGGAGGCACTGAAGCTTTCTTT
TRBV29-1	-	TRBJ1-2	-	CSVGSGGPYGYTF	TGCAGCGTTGGAAGCGGGGGGCCCTATGGCTACACCTTC
TRBV4-3	-	TRBJ1-3	-	CASSQRLGNTIYF	TGCGCCAGCAGCCAGCGCCTTGGAAACACCATATATTTT
TRBV12-5	once	TRBJ2-2	TRBD1	CASGLETGEVNTGELFF	TGTGCTAGTGGTTTGGAGACAGGGGAGGTGAACACCGGGGAGCTGTTTTTT
TRBV7-2	-	TRBJ2-2	-	CASSRRQHIGELFF	TGTGCCAGCAGCCGCCGACAACACATCGGGGAGCTGTTTTTT
TRBV30	once	TRBJ1-5	-	CAWSVGGQPQHF	TGTGCCTGGAGTGTAGGAGGACAGCCCCAGCATTTT